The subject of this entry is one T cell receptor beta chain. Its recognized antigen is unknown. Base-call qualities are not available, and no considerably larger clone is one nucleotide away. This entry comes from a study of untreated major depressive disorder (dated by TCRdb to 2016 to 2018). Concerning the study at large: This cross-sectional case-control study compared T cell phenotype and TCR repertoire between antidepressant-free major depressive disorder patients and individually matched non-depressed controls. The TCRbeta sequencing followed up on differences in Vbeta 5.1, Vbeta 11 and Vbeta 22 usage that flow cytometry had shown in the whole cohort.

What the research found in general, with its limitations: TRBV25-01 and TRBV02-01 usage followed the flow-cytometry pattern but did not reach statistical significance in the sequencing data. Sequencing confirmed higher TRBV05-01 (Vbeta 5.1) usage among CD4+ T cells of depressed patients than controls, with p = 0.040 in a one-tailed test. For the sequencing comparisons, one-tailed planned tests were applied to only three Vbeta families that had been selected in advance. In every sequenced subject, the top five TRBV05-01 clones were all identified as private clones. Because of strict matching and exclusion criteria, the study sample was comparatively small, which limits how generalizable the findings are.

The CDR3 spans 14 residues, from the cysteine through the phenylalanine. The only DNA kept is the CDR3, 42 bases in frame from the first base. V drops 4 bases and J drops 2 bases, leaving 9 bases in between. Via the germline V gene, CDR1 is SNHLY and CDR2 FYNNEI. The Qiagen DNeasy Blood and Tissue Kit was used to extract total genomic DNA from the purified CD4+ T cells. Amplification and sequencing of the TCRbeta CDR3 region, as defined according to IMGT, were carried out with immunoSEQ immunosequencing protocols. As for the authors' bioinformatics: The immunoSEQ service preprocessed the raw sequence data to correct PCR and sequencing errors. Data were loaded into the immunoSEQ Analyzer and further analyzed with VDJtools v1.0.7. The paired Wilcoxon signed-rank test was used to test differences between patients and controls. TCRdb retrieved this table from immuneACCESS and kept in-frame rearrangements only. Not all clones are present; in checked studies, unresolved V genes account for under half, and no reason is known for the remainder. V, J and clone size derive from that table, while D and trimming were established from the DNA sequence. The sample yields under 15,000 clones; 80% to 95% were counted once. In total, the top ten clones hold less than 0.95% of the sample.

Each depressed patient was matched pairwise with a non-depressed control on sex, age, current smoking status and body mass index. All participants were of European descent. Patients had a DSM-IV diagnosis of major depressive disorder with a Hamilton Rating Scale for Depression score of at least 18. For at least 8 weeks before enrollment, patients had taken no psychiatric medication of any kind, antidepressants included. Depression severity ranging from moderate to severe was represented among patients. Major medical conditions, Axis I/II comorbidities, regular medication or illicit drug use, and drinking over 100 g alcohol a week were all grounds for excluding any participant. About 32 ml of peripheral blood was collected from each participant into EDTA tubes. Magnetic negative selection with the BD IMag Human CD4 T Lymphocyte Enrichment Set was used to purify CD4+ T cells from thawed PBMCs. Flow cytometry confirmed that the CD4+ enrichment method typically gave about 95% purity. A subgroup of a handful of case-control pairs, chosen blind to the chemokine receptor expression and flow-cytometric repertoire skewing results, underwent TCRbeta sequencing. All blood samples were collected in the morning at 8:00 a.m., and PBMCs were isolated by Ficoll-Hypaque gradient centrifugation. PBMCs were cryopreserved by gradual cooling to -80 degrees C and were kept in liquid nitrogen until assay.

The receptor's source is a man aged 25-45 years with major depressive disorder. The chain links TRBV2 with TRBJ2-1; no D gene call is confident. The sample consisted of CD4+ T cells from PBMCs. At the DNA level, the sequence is TGTGCCAGCAGTGGAATCCGGGCCTACAATGAGCAGTTCTTC. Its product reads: CASSGIRAYNEQFF.